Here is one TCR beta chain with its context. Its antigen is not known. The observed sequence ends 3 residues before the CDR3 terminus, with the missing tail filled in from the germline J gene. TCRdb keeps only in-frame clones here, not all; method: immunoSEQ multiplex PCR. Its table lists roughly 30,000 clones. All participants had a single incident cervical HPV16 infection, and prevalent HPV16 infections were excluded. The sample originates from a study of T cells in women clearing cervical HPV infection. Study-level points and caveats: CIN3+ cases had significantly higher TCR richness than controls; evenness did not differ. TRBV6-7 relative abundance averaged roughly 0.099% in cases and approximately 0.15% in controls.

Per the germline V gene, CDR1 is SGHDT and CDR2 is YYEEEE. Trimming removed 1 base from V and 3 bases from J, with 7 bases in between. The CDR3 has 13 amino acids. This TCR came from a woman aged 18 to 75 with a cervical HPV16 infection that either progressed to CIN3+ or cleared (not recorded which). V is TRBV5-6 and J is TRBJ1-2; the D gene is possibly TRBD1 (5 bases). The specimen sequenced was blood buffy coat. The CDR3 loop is CASSLWGDYGYTF. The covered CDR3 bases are TGTGCCAGCAGCTTGTGGGGGGACTATGGC.